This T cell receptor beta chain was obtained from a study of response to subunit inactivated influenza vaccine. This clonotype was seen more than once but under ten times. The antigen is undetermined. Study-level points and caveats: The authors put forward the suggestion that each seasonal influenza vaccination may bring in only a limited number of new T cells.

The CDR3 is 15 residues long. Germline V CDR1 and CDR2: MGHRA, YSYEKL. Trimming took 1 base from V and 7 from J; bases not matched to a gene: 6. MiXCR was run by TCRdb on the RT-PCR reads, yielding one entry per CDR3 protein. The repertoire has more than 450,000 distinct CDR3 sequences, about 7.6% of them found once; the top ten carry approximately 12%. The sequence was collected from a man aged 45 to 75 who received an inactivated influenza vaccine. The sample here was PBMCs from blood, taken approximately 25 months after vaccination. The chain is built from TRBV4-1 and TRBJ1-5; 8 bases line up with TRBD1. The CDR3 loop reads CASSQAQGVNQPQHF. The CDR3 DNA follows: TGCGCCAGCAGCCAAGCACAGGGGGTCAACCAGCCCCAGCATTTT.